This T cell receptor (beta chain) emerged from a study of blood T cells in healthy people across ages (dated by TCRdb to between 2014 and 2017). In the study overall: Template switching captured roughly one uniquely barcoded TCR beta cDNA molecule per two T cells in model experiments. To avoid experimental bias, donors of different ages were spread randomly across the sequencing lanes. Using deep sequencing normalized with unique cDNA molecular identifiers, the study measured how TCR beta repertoire diversity changes with age. The study analyzed two additional independent replicas of 1 million unique cDNA reads from the same blood draw for two donors, one aged 18 to 30 and one aged 80 or older. The donors were split into four age groups: young (average 16 years), middle-aged (nearly 40), aged (roughly 60) and long-lived (roughly 77). What the study reported, not specific to this receptor: Observed TCR beta diversity per million T cells fell roughly linearly with age, and a significant reduction was already apparent by age around 39. The CMV infection status of donors was not known, potentially confounding age-related changes in expanded clonotypes. Compared with the aged group, more naive CD4+ T cells, fewer expanded clones and increased TCR diversity were shown by the long-lived group, suggesting age selection. Bulk unsorted PBMC profiling prevented conclusive comparison of naive and antigen-experienced compartments. A strong correlation was found between observed TCR beta diversity and the percentage of naive T cells measured by flow cytometry. Estimates of total diversity from one million sequenced T cells were regarded as lower bounds and underestimates.

Receptor amplification or capture employed 5' RACE. Sequencing took place on an Illumina HiSeq 2500. A second PCR of about 6 to 12 cycles was run with a J-beta primer mix and a sample-barcoded 5' primer. A template-switch 5' adaptor carrying 12 random nucleotides introduced a unique molecular identifier onto each TCR beta cDNA molecule. Each sample yielded at least 3 million CDR3-containing paired-end reads. All of the RNA was converted into first-strand cDNA using the Mint cDNA synthesis kit, with a TRBC-specific oligonucleotide serving as the primer. Following uracil-DNA glycosylase treatment, all cDNA underwent a first 18-cycle PCR with the universal primers M1SS and BC2_uni_R. Concerning the study's data processing: Normalization of each sample was performed by random selection of 1 million high-quality reads, each carrying a distinct molecular identifier. Instead of being binned into consensus sequences, reads that shared molecular identifiers were thrown out. MiTCR, set to a Q25 quality threshold and the strictest error-elimination algorithm, was used for CDR3 identification, clonotype clustering and error correction. Lower-bound total TCR beta diversity was estimated with a nonparametric unseen species model using Euler transformation. The public reads were run again by TCRdb, first through fastp at Q25 and then through MiXCR, and only productive beta chains were kept. Rows matching on CDR3 protein sequence are summarized as one entry with the most common DNA and genes. The V and J calls follow TCRdb's processing rather than the paper's. The sample has approximately 600,000 distinct CDR3 sequences on record, under 65% of them singletons. The top ten constitute 30% to 45% of the sample.

The donors were some 39 Caucasian individuals from Russia, aged 6 to 90 years, who were systemically healthy. About 9.8 milliliters of peripheral blood were drawn from each donor into EDTA-treated Vacutainer tubes. Ficoll-Paque density-gradient centrifugation was used to isolate PBMCs, with at least 6 million obtained per sample. Total RNA was extracted from PBMCs with Trizol reagent, with at least 5 micrograms obtained per sample. For every donor, flow cytometry on a PBMC aliquot measured the percentage of naive CD45RAhigh/CD27high T cells. This clonotype was recorded a few times. Its recognized antigen is unknown. Nothing much larger sits one base from this clone, and base qualities are not available. The cysteine opens and the phenylalanine closes a CDR3 of 14 amino acids. Only CDR3 DNA is held: 42 bases, read in frame from base 1. As encoded in the germline V gene (reference sequence), CDR1 is LGHDT while CDR2 is YNNKEL.

The receptor chain draws on TRBV3-1 and TRBJ2-4; the D region possibly corresponds to TRBD1 (6 bases align). The J call is uncertain, as TRBJ2-7 better fits the DNA end. Material for sequencing was blood. This TCR was sampled from a man between 60 and 75 years old in good health. The DNA is as follows: TGTGCCAGCAGCCCCTCTAGGCTCAGGGGCGAGCAGTACTTC. It is translated as CASSPSRLRGEQYF.